Below, 26 T cell receptor beta chains from the same sample are listed, as sequenced in a study of blood T cell repertoires in COVID-19. TCRdb keeps only in-frame clones here, not all; method: immunoSEQ multiplex PCR. The sample has around 130,000 clones; roughly three quarters are singletons. The sample comprised peripheral blood. The receptors here all came from a human donor in a cohort sampled during active COVID-19.

The chain uses TRBV5-1 and TRBJ2-5, with TRBD1 matching 8 bases. The V gene's germline CDR1 is SGHRS and CDR2 YFSETQ. V lost 4 bases, J lost 5 bases, and 13 bases stayed unmatched. CDR3 length: 16 amino acids. This chain's CDR3 is CASSRERQGADETQYF. The DNA for the CDR3 is TGCGCCAGCAGCCGGGAAAGGCAGGGGGCGGATGAGACCCAGTACTTC.

The rearrangement joins TRBV5-6 to TRBJ1-2; 7 bases align to TRBD1. Germline CDR1 reads SGHDT; CDR2 reads YYEEEE. This CDR3 region has 14 residues. J lost 4 bases, V lost 2 bases, and 5 bases had no gene match. DNA for the CDR3: TGTGCCAGCAGCTTTGGACAGGCTCGCTATGGCTACACCTTC. Its protein is CASSFGQARYGYTF.

The chain has TRBV3-1 (or the pseudogene TRBV3-2) and TRBJ2-7; D unresolved. This CDR3 is 13 amino acids long. Germline V gene sequence: CDR1 LGHDT, CDR2 YNNKEL (reference sequence). V was cut by 0 bases and J by 3 bases, with 6 bases left in between. The CDR3 DNA sequence: TGTGCCAGCAGCCAAGATATAGACTACGAGCAGTACTTC. As protein: CASSQDIDYEQYF.

The chain links TRBV2 to TRBJ1-4, with TRBD1 identical over 12 bases. Losses at the gene ends were 4 bases for V and 2 bases for J; bases not matched to a gene: 2. The CDR3 has 16 residues. Germline V gene data show CDR1 as SNHLY and CDR2 as FYNNEI. The DNA of the CDR3 is TGTGCCAGCAGTGGGGGGACAGGGGGCACTAATGAAAAACTGTTTTTT. Translation: CASSGGTGGTNEKLFF. Combining the CDR3 with reference TRBV2 and TRBJ1-4 gives the whole variable domain EPEVTQTPSHQVTQMGQEVILRCVPISNHLYFYWYRQILGQKVEFLVSFYNNEISEKSEIFDDQFSVERPDGSNFTLKIRSTKLEDSAMYFCASSGGTGGTNEKLFFGSGTQLSVL.

There are a few counts of this clone. The CDR3 region is CASSLLANQPQHF. In DNA form, the CDR3 reads TGTGCCAGCAGTTTACTGGCAAATCAGCCCCAGCATTTT. The rearrangement links TRBV27 to TRBJ1-5, with D unresolved. The CDR3 has 13 amino acids. The V end was cut by 2 bases, the J end by 4 bases, with 6 bases between. Germline V gene sequence: CDR1 MNHEY, CDR2 SMNVEV (reference sequence).

The chain joins TRBV15 to TRBJ1-5, with D perhaps TRBD1 (6 bases). V dropped 1 base and J dropped 4 bases, with 11 bases sitting between them. Germline loops: CDR1 LNHNV, CDR2 YYDKDF (reference sequence). This CDR3 has 15 amino acids. This CDR3 is CATSRGGRGNQPQHF. DNA for the CDR3: TGTGCCACCAGCAGAGGAGGGAGGGGGAATCAGCCCCAGCATTTT.

The CDR3 DNA sequence: TGTGCCAGCAGTTTAGGGACTACCCAAAGGGACGAGCAGTACTTC. It codes for CASSLGTTQRDEQYF. The genes are TRBV27 and TRBJ2-7; 7 bases map to TRBD2. Germline loops: CDR1 MNHEY, CDR2 SMNVEV (reference sequence). Losses at the gene ends were 2 bases for V and 5 bases for J; bases not matched to a gene: 9. CDR3 length: 15 residues.

As DNA, the CDR3 is TGTGCCACCAGCAGAGATCGGGTGACAGGGGAGGAAAACACCATATATTTT. Its protein is CATSRDRVTGEENTIYF. The chain carries TRBV15 and TRBJ1-3, with 8 nucleotides matching TRBD1. The CDR3 covers 17 residues. The germline V gene has CDR1 LNHNV and CDR2 YYDKDF (reference sequence). With 0 bases clipped from V and 6 bases from J, the junction kept 10 bases outside the gene matches.

This sequence joins TRBV6-6 and TRBJ2-7; 9 bases align to TRBD2. The length of the CDR3 is 17 residues. Germline V CDR1 and CDR2: MNHNY, SVGAGI (reference sequence). The junction had 11 bases not matched to a gene; V was cut back by 5 bases and J by 0 bases. The DNA of the CDR3 is TGTGCCAGCAGTCCATCTCTAGCGGGGATAAGCTCCTACGAGCAGTACTTC. Translation gives CASSPSLAGISSYEQYF.

The chain carries TRBV6-2 or TRBV6-3 and TRBJ2-7; TRBD1 matches 7 bases. With V trimmed by 5 bases and J by 1 base, 5 bases remained unmatched. The germline V gene has CDR1 MNHEY and CDR2 SVGEGT. The CDR3 is made up of 14 amino acids. CDR3 sequence reads: CASSPSTGSYEQYF. CDR3 bases: TGTGCCAGCAGTCCCTCGACAGGGTCCTACGAGCAGTACTTC.

V is TRBV11-3 and J is TRBJ2-7, with a tentative D call TRBD2 (6 bases). Germline V gene sequence: CDR1 SGHNT, CDR2 YENEEA. V lost 4 bases, J lost 0 bases, and 13 bases lay in between. The CDR3 is 15 residues long. As DNA, the CDR3 is TGTGCCAGCAGCTACTTCCGCGGGGCCTCCTACGAGCAGTACTTC. Its protein is CASSYFRGASYEQYF.

The chain is built from TRBV12-3 or TRBV12-4 and TRBJ2-7, with TRBD1 identical over 8 bases. V gave up 6 bases and J gave up 3 bases; unmatched junction bases: 4. This CDR3 is built from 13 residues. CDR3 residues: CASRGGQGYEQYF. The CDR3 region has the DNA TGTGCCAGCAGAGGCGGACAGGGCTACGAGCAGTACTTC.

The chain couples TRBV24-1 to TRBJ2-1, with 7 bases identical to TRBD2. CDR1 and CDR2 from the germline V gene are KGHDR and SFDVKD. The CDR3 contains 12 residues. The V gene end was trimmed by 10 bases and the J gene end by 3 bases; junction bases not matched to a gene: 2. The CDR3 bases are TGTGCCACGGGGGGGGGCTACAATGAGCAGTTCTTC. Encoded protein: CATGGGYNEQFF.

The chain joins TRBV7-9 to TRBJ2-7; 7 bases map to TRBD1. J was trimmed by 2 bases and V by 5 bases; bases with no gene match: 3. Germline-derived CDR1 and CDR2 are SEHNR and FQNEAQ (reference sequence). The CDR3 runs to 13 residues. In nucleotides, the CDR3 is TGTGCCAGCAGCACGGGACAGCCCTACGAGCAGTACTTC. This translates into CASSTGQPYEQYF.

This chain connects TRBV2 to TRBJ1-5; D not resolved. The CDR3 has 12 residues. The germline CDR1 and CDR2 sequences are SNHLY and FYNNEI. V was shortened by 5 bases and J by 6 bases, with 8 bases between the two germline ends. This CDR3 reads CASSPSRQPQHF. CDR3 nucleotide sequence: TGTGCCAGCAGTCCCTCCCGTCAGCCCCAGCATTTT.

The DNA for the CDR3 is TGCAGTGCCCCACGGGGAAACACCATATATTTT. It encodes CSAPRGNTIYF. V is TRBV20-1 and J is TRBJ1-3; no reliable D call. Germline values: CDR1 DFQATT, CDR2 SNEGSKA (reference sequence). There are 11 residues in the CDR3. Trimming cost V 6 bases and J 4 bases, with 7 bases left between them.

The CDR3 region has the DNA TGTGCCAGCAGCAAAGTGACAGGGTCGGGCGAGCAGTACTTC. Its protein product is CASSKVTGSGEQYF. The chain recombines TRBV21-1 with TRBJ2-7; no DNA check was done on the table's D call, TRBD1. TRBV21-1 is marked as a pseudogene. There are 14 residues in the CDR3.

This chain links TRBV28 with TRBJ2-7; the D gene is possibly TRBD1 (6 bases). V was shortened by 3 bases and J by 4 bases, with 13 bases between the two germline ends. The CDR3 loop spans 14 amino acids. Germline V gives CDR1 MDHEN, CDR2 SYDVKM. CDR3 residues: CASSLWDTIYEQYF. In DNA form, the CDR3 reads TGTGCCAGCAGTTTGTGGGACACGATTTACGAGCAGTACTTC.

The rearrangement links TRBV6-5 to TRBJ1-2, with TRBD1 matching 7 bases. Per the germline V gene, CDR1 is MNHEY and CDR2 is SVGAGI. The ends lost 2 bases at V and 1 base at J; junction bases unmatched: 7. The CDR3 sequence is 16 residues long. CDR3 sequence: CASSYASTGINYGYTF. The CDR3 region has the DNA TGTGCCAGCAGTTACGCTTCGACAGGGATTAACTATGGCTACACCTTC.

This chain connects TRBV11-2 to TRBJ1-1; D may be TRBD1 (5 bases). The V gene's germline CDR1 is SGHAT and CDR2 FQNNGV. Deletions cut 3 bases from V and 1 base from J, with 9 bases between. The CDR3 sequence is 14 residues long. CDR3 loop: CASSLLQGNTEAFF. The CDR3 DNA reads as TGTGCCAGCAGCTTGCTGCAGGGGAACACTGAAGCTTTCTTT.

The chain couples TRBV28 to TRBJ1-2, with 7 positions matching TRBD1. The V and J ends lost 5 bases and 0 bases, in that order; junction bases with no gene match: 12. The germline V gene has CDR1 MDHEN and CDR2 SYDVKM. The CDR3 length is 17 residues. CDR3 DNA: TGTGCCAGCAGTATACCGGGACAGCATACAACTAACTATGGCTACACCTTC. Protein product: CASSIPGQHTTNYGYTF.

The V call is TRBV4-1, the J call TRBJ1-1; no firm D call. Trimming removed 3 bases from V and 3 bases from J, with 11 bases in between. This CDR3 spans 14 amino acids. Germline V gives CDR1 MGHRA, CDR2 YSYEKL. CDR3 bases: TGCGCCAGCAGCCAGGTAGACACGTACACTGAAGCTTTCTTT. Its protein is CASSQVDTYTEAFF.

The chain uses TRBV28 and TRBJ1-1; TRBD1 matches at 8 bases. From germline, CDR1 is MDHEN and CDR2 SYDVKM. The CDR3 contains 14 residues. V lost 7 bases to trimming and J lost 4 bases; unmatched junction nucleotides: 8. CDR3 DNA sequence: TGTGCCAGCATTAAGGGTGGGACAGGCACTGAAGCTTTCTTT. As protein: CASIKGGTGTEAFF.

The V call is TRBV6-2 or TRBV6-3, the J call TRBJ1-2, with D tentatively TRBD1 (6 bases). The CDR3 has 14 amino acids. The V gene lost 3 bases and the J gene lost 8 bases, with 16 bases spanning the gap. CDR1 MNHEY and CDR2 SVGEGT come from the germline V gene. The CDR3 DNA follows: TGTGCCAGCAGTTATCAGGGGACCAAGCGCGGCTACACCTTC. Translating gives CASSYQGTKRGYTF.

The chain recombines TRBV9 with TRBJ2-2, with 8 nucleotides matching TRBD2. J gave up 3 bases and V 4 bases, and 5 bases lay outside the gene matches. The V gene's germline CDR1 is SGDLS and CDR2 YYNGEE. This CDR3 has 15 amino acids. This CDR3 reads CASSPGGPHTGELFF. The CDR3 DNA follows: TGTGCCAGCAGCCCGGGAGGGCCTCACACCGGGGAGCTGTTTTTT.

This chain links TRBV6-1 with TRBJ2-5, with D hard to call. From germline, CDR1 is MNHNS and CDR2 SASEGT. Trimming took off 4 bases at V and 4 bases at J, with 19 bases between the two ends. The CDR3 length is 16 residues. The CDR3 loop is CASSAPPHSGLETQYF. The CDR3 bases are TGTGCCAGCAGTGCACCACCTCACAGTGGATTAGAGACCCAGTACTTC.